This is a list of T cell receptor beta chains from one sample in a study of blood T cell repertoires in COVID-19. Only in-frame clones appear in the TCRdb table, and some are missing; sequencing was by immunoSEQ multiplex PCR. The data show some 200,000 clones, with less than 95% seen just once and around 0.8% held by the top ten. Sequencing was done on a sample of peripheral blood. These receptors were collected from a man in his thirties or forties with COVID-19, enrolled during active disease. CDR3s include the opening cysteine and the closing phenylalanine or tryptophan. The order of the fields is clone size, V gene, J gene, D gene, CDR3 protein, CDR3 DNA. D genes are given only for firm matches. Only part of the rows carry a size: once, few, many, or a class if the clone is expanded.

>NA|TRBV5-4|TRBJ2-5|NA
CASSLGQGGQETQYF
TGTGCCAGCAGCTTGGGGCAGGGGGGTCAAGAGACCCAGTACTTC
>NA|TRBV5-5|TRBJ2-2|TRBD1
CASSLGGQGNGELFF
TGTGCCAGCAGCTTGGGAGGACAGGGCAACGGGGAGCTGTTTTTT
>NA|TRBV6-5|TRBJ1-4|NA
CASSTGIDLFF
TGTGCCAGCAGTACAGGGATAGACCTGTTTTTT
>NA|TRBV11-2|TRBJ1-3|TRBD1
CASSIRPGTGYGNTIYF
TGTGCCAGCAGCATACGTCCCGGGACAGGGTACGGAAACACCATATATTTT
>NA|TRBV6-5|TRBJ1-1|NA
CASGTRGMKDTEAFF
TGTGCCAGCGGCACGAGGGGGATGAAGGACACTGAAGCTTTCTTT
>NA|TRBV19|TRBJ1-2|TRBD1
CASSIDRVAGYTF
TGTGCCAGTAGTATCGACAGGGTTGCTGGCTACACCTTC
>once|TRBV4-1|TRBJ2-1|NA
CASSPVQVPDEQFF
TGCGCCAGCAGCCCAGTACAGGTTCCTGATGAGCAGTTCTTC
>NA|TRBV7-6|TRBJ2-2|TRBD2
CASSRWTSGSLANTGELFF
TGTGCCAGCAGCCGTTGGACTAGCGGGAGCCTTGCGAACACCGGGGAGCTGTTTTTT
>NA|TRBV2|TRBJ1-4|TRBD1
CASSAQQGGNEKLFF
TGTGCCAGCAGCGCTCAACAGGGGGGGAATGAAAAACTGTTTTTT
>NA|TRBV30|TRBJ2-5|NA
CAWTLAGVETQYF
TGTGCCTGGACTCTAGCCGGGGTGGAGACCCAGTACTTC
>NA|TRBV11-1|TRBJ2-7|TRBD1
CASSSRGLDAYEQYF
TGTGCCAGCAGCTCCAGGGGGCTCGACGCCTACGAGCAGTACTTC
>NA|TRBV30|TRBJ2-1|NA
CAWSQGIEQFF
TGTGCCTGGAGTCAGGGGATTGAGCAGTTCTTC
>once|TRBV13|TRBJ2-3|NA
CASSPGTLYTDTQYF
TGTGCCAGCAGCCCCGGGACACTCTACACAGATACGCAGTATTTT
>NA|TRBV19|TRBJ1-1|TRBD1
CASTKDRGKDTEAFF
TGTGCCAGTACCAAGGACAGGGGGAAAGACACTGAAGCTTTCTTT
>NA|TRBV7-9|TRBJ1-1|NA
CASSPTVNTEAFF
TGTGCCAGCAGCCCCACAGTGAACACTGAAGCTTTTTTT
>NA|TRBV1|TRBJ2-5|NA
CTSRTGMAGREGETQYF
TGCACCAGCAGAACGGGGATGGCAGGGCGGGAAGGGGAGACCCAGTACTTC
>NA|TRBV2|TRBJ2-7|TRBD2
CASDRLASYEQYF
TGTGCCAGCGACCGACTAGCGTCCTACGAGCAGTACTTC
>NA|TRBV7-9|TRBJ1-3|NA
CASSFDRVPSGGNTIYF
TGTGCCAGCAGCTTCGATAGGGTCCCCAGCGGTGGAAACACCATATATTTT
>NA|TRBV14|TRBJ1-2|NA
CASSQVWGLKGNYGYTF
TGTGCCAGCAGCCAAGTTTGGGGGCTGAAAGGGAACTATGGCTACACCTTC
>NA|TRBV29-1|TRBJ1-1|TRBD1
CSVRGQGNTEAFF
TGCAGCGTGAGGGGACAGGGAAACACTGAAGCTTTCTTT
>NA|TRBV2|TRBJ1-3|TRBD1
CASSERQGVSWNTIYF
TGTGCCAGCAGTGAACGACAGGGGGTATCGTGGAACACCATATATTTT
>NA|TRBV2|TRBJ1-4|TRBD1
CASSETITGGAREKLFF
TGTGCCAGCAGTGAGACGATAACAGGGGGCGCTCGGGAAAAACTGTTTTTT
>NA|TRBV6-5|TRBJ1-2|NA
CASSPHSAGGYTF
TGTGCCAGCAGCCCCCATTCGGCAGGGGGCTACACCTTC
>once|TRBV14|TRBJ1-2|TRBD1
CASSLGPGQGSPYGYTF
TGTGCCAGCAGCCTCGGCCCGGGACAGGGATCGCCCTATGGCTACACCTTC
>NA|TRBV5-6|TRBJ1-2|NA
CASSLGEVIFGYTF
TGTGCCAGCAGCTTGGGAGAGGTAATATTTGGCTACACCTTC
>NA|TRBV5-4|TRBJ1-2|NA
CASSPEARDYGYTF
TGTGCCAGCAGCCCTGAAGCCAGGGACTATGGCTACACCTTC
>NA|TRBV18|TRBJ1-2|TRBD1
CASSPPGQGVYGYTF
TGTGCCAGCTCACCACCGGGACAGGGGGTTTATGGCTACACCTTC
>NA|TRBV10-1|TRBJ2-3|TRBD1
CASSAGTGLADTQYF
TGCGCCAGCAGTGCAGGGACAGGGCTCGCAGATACGCAGTATTTT
>NA|TRBV4-1|TRBJ1-6|NA
CASSQAGGRSNSPLHF
TGCGCCAGCAGCCAAGCTGGGGGGAGAAGCAATTCACCCCTCCACTTT
>NA|TRBV3-1/TRBV3-2|TRBJ2-7|NA
CASSQDPGTYEQYF
TGTGCCAGCAGCCAAGATCCGGGGACCTACGAGCAGTACTTC
>NA|TRBV3-1/TRBV3-2|TRBJ1-6|TRBD1
CASSQATGGSSPLHF
TGTGCCAGCAGCCAAGCAACAGGGGGCAGTTCACCCCTCCACTTT
>NA|TRBV6-5|TRBJ2-1|NA
CASSYAQGGEQFF
TGTGCCAGCAGTTACGCACAGGGTGGGGAGCAGTTCTTC
>NA|TRBV5-1|TRBJ1-4|TRBD1
CASSTGVGNEKLFF
TGCGCCAGCAGCACAGGGGTTGGTAATGAAAAACTGTTTTTT
>NA|TRBV12-3/TRBV12-4|TRBJ1-1|NA
CASKTQVDTEAFF
TGTGCCAGCAAGACACAGGTGGACACTGAAGCTTTCTTT
>NA|TRBV3-1/TRBV3-2|TRBJ1-1|NA
CASSFKSPGVGTEAFF
TGTGCCAGCAGCTTCAAAAGCCCGGGGGTTGGGACTGAAGCTTTCTTT
>NA|TRBV19|TRBJ1-2|TRBD1
CASSRLGTEQVNYGYTF
TGTGCCAGTAGTCGGCTGGGGACAGAACAAGTTAACTATGGCTACACCTTC
>NA|TRBV5-1|TRBJ2-7|NA
CASSPRGQLRDYEQYF
TGCGCCAGCAGCCCCCGAGGACAGTTGAGGGACTACGAGCAGTACTTC
>NA|TRBV14|TRBJ2-2|TRBD2
CASSQLAGGPRTGELFF
TGTGCCAGCAGCCAGTTAGCGGGGGGGCCGAGAACCGGGGAGCTGTTTTTT
>NA|TRBV19|TRBJ1-5|NA
CASMGGGRGNQPQHF
TGTGCCAGTATGGGGGGGGGACGTGGCAATCAGCCCCAGCATTTT
>NA|TRBV27|TRBJ1-2|TRBD1
CASSNGNTNRGGYTF
TGTGCCAGCTCCAATGGGAACACTAACAGGGGTGGCTACACCTTC
>NA|TRBV7-3|TRBJ2-2|NA
CASSLSGEPGAGELFF
TGTGCCAGCAGCTTATCAGGGGAGCCCGGCGCCGGGGAGCTGTTTTTT
>once|TRBV5-1|TRBJ2-5|TRBD1
CASSSGTGFSETQYF
TGCGCCAGCAGCTCTGGGACAGGGTTTTCAGAGACCCAGTACTTC
>NA|TRBV2|TRBJ1-2|NA
CASSERVTYGYTF
TGTGCCAGCAGTGAACGGGTTACATATGGCTACACCTTC
>NA|TRBV19|TRBJ1-2|NA
CASKGLSRIGYTF
TGTGCCAGTAAGGGACTTAGCCGTATAGGCTACACCTTC
>NA|TRBV9|TRBJ2-1|NA
CASSPPNTYNEQFF
TGTGCCAGCAGCCCCCCGAACACCTACAATGAGCAGTTCTTC
>NA|TRBV29-1|TRBJ2-1|NA
CSGWTDRLMYNEQFF
TGCAGCGGATGGACAGATAGGCTGATGTACAATGAGCAGTTCTTC
>NA|TRBV5-1|TRBJ1-2|TRBD1
CASSRDRGRDNYGYTF
TGCGCCAGCAGCCGAGACAGGGGGCGGGATAACTATGGCTACACCTTC
>NA|TRBV10-1|TRBJ2-3|NA
CASSGRGGVSPDTQYF
TGCGCCAGCAGTGGACGAGGGGGAGTTAGCCCAGATACGCAGTATTTT
>NA|TRBV2|TRBJ2-7|TRBD2
CASAVTSGGPYEQYF
TGTGCCAGCGCTGTGACTAGCGGGGGGCCCTACGAGCAGTACTTC
>NA|TRBV5-1|TRBJ1-1|TRBD1
CASRPGTGVNTEAFF
TGCGCCAGCAGACCCGGGACAGGGGTGAACACTGAAGCTTTCTTT
>NA|TRBV2|TRBJ1-1|NA
CASRAGTDNTEAFF
TGTGCCAGCAGGGCCGGGACTGACAACACTGAAGCTTTCTTT